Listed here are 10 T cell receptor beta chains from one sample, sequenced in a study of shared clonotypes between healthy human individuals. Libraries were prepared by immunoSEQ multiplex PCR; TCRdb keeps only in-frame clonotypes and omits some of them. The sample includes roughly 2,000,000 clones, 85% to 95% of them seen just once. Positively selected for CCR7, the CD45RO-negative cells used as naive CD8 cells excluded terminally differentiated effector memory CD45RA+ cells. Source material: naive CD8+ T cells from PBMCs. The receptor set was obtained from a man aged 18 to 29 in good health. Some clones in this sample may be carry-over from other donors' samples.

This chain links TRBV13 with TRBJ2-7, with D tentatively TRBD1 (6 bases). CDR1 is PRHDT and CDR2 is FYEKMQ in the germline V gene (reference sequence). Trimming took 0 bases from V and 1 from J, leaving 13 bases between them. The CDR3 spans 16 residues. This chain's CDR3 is CASSLGHRESSYEQYF. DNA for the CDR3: TGTGCCAGCAGCTTAGGACACAGGGAGTCATCCTACGAGCAGTACTTC.

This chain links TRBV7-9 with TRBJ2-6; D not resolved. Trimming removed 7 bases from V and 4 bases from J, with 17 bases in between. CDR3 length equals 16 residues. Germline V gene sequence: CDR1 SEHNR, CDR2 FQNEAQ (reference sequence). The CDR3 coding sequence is TGTGCCAGCATTCTACCAACCCCCTCCGGGGCCAACGTCCTGACTTTC. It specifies CASILPTPSGANVLTF.

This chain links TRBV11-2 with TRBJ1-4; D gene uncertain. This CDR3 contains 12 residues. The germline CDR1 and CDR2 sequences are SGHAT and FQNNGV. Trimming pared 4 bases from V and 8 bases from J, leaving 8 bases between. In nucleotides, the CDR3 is TGTGCCAGCAGCTCCTTATTAGAAAAACTGTTTTTT. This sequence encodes CASSSLLEKLFF.

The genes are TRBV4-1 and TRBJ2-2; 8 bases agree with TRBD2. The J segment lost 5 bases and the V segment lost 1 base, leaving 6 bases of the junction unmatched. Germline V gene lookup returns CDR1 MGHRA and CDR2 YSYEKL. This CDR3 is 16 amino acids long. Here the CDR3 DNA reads TGCGCCAGCAGCCAAGTTGCGGGAGGATGGACCGGGGAGCTGTTTTTT. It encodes CASSQVAGGWTGELFF.

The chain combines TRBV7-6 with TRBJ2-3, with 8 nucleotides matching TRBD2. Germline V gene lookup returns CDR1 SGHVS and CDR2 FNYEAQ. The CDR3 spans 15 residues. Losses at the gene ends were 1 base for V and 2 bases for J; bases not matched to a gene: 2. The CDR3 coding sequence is TGTGCCAGCAGCTTAGTTAGCGGGAACACAGATACGCAGTATTTT. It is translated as CASSLVSGNTDTQYF.

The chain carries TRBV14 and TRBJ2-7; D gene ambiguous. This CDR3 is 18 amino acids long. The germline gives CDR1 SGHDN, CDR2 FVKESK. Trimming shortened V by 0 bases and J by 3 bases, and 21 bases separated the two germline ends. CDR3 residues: CASSQDLRKGLAHYEQYF. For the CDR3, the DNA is TGTGCCAGCAGCCAAGACCTACGTAAAGGCCTCGCTCACTACGAGCAGTACTTC.

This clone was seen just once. The CDR3 loop is CASSPWDSDYEQYF. CDR3 DNA sequence: TGTGCCAGCAGCCCCTGGGACAGCGACTACGAGCAGTACTTC. V is TRBV7-9 and J is TRBJ2-7; 7 bases align to TRBD1. This CDR3 is 14 amino acids long. The J segment lost 3 bases and the V segment lost 5 bases, leaving 7 bases of the junction unmatched. Germline-derived CDR1 and CDR2 are SEHNR and FQNEAQ (reference sequence).

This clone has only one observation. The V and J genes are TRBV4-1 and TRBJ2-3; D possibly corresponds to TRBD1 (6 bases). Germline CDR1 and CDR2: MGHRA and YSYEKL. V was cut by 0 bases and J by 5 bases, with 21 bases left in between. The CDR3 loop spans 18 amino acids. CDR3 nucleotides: TGCGCCAGCAGCCAAGATCTCGGGGTGGCAGGGGATCGAGATACGCAGTATTTT. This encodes CASSQDLGVAGDRDTQYF.

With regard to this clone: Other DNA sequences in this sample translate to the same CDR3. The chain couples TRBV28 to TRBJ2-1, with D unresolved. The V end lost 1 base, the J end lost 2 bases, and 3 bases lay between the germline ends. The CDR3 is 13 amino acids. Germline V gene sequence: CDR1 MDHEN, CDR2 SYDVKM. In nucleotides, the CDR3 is TGTGCCAGCAGTTTATTAACCTACAATGAGCAGTTCTTC. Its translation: CASSLLTYNEQFF.

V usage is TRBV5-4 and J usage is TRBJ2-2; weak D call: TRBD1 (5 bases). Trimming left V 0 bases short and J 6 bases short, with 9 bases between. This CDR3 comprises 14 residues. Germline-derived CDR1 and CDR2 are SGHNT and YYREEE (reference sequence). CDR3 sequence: CASSLVGAAGELFF. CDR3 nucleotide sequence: TGTGCCAGCAGCTTGGTAGGGGCGGCCGGGGAGCTGTTTTTT.